This is a list of T cell receptor beta chains from one sample in a study of cytomegalovirus exposure and HLA in healthy donors. TCRdb's table, derived via immunoSEQ multiplex PCR, lists solely in-frame clones and lacks some. Of fewer than 200,000 clones detected, roughly 80% appear once; the ten largest clones hold about 1.9%. Sequenced: PBMCs. These receptors were collected from a human donor in good health. The CDR3 runs from the conserved cysteine through the conserved F or W. The D gene is left open where the match is weak.

CDR3 DNA | CDR3 protein | V gene | D gene | J gene
TGTGCCAGCCCTTCTGGCCGGGGTCGAGCTTTCTTT | CASPSGRGRAFF | TRBV2 | - | TRBJ1-1
TGTGCCAGCAGTCCAGACAGGTCGAGTGAGCAGTACTTC | CASSPDRSSEQYF | TRBV2 | - | TRBJ2-7
TGTGCCAGCAGCTTGACGACAGGGGGTTCCTACGAGCAGTACTTC | CASSLTTGGSYEQYF | TRBV5-6 | TRBD1 | TRBJ2-7
TGTGCCAGTAGTATGCGGGTCGGCAATCAGCCCCAGCATTTT | CASSMRVGNQPQHF | TRBV19 | - | TRBJ1-5
TGTGCCAGCAGTGTAGGGGACAGGGAATTTCTATACGAGCAGTACTTC | CASSVGDREFLYEQYF | TRBV6-1 | TRBD1 | TRBJ2-7
TGTGCCAGCAGCGCTACTCAGAACTACTACGAGCAGTACTTC | CASSATQNYYEQYF | TRBV7-9 | - | TRBJ2-7
TGCAGTGCGACAGGGGGTGGCTACACCTTC | CSATGGGYTF | TRBV20-1 | TRBD1 | TRBJ1-2
TGCAGCGTGACCGGGGAGGGGGGCTACGAGCAGTACTTC | CSVTGEGGYEQYF | TRBV29-1 | - | TRBJ2-7
TGTGCCAGCAGTGTCGAGAGGGAGGACACCATATATTTT | CASSVEREDTIYF | TRBV2 | - | TRBJ1-3
TGCGCCAGCAGCCGGACAGGGGAAAGCAATCAGCCCCAGCATTTT | CASSRTGESNQPQHF | TRBV5-1 | TRBD1 | TRBJ1-5